The 29 T cell receptor beta chains listed next were all sequenced from one sample in a study of regulatory T cells in long-lasting Graves disease. Time point denoted: newly diagnosed GD, antithyroid drugs for less than 3 months. Generation of the TCR library employed RNA extracted from PBMCs. With iRepertoire HTBI primers and Arm-PCR of CDR3 regions, TCR beta libraries were built. TCRdb analysed the multiplex PCR reads with MiXCR anew, one entry per CDR3 protein. This table has about 530,000 distinct CDR3 sequences, 16% appearing once. These data were also reused for a study on T cells in Graves' hyperthyroidism and ophthalmopathy.

The specimen was peripheral blood mononuclear cells (PBMCs), collected at new diagnosis, from a patient treated with antithyroid drugs. These receptors were taken from a woman aged 35 to 60 with Graves disease.

This clonotype was seen only a few times. The CDR3 region has the DNA TGTGCCACCAGCGTAGAGCCTAACTATGGCTACACCTTC. Amino acids: CATSVEPNYGYTF. The chain combines TRBV15 with TRBJ1-2; unclear D gene. Germline values: CDR1 LNHNV, CDR2 YYDKDF (reference sequence). The CDR3 extends over 13 amino acids. V lost 5 bases, J lost 0 bases, and 7 bases lay in between. Based on the CDR3 plus reference TRBV15 and TRBJ1-2, the full variable domain is DAMVIQNPRYQVTQFGKPVTLSCSQTLNHNVMYWYQQKSSQAPKLLFHYYDKDFNNEADTPDNFQSRRPNTSFCFLDIRSPGLGDTAMYLCATSVEPNYGYTFGSGTRLTVV.

This clonotype was detected many times. The CDR3 protein is CASSDARANTGELFF. CDR3 nucleotide sequence: TGTGCCAGCAGTGACGCCCGGGCGAACACCGGGGAGCTGTTTTTT. V is TRBV2 and J is TRBJ2-2; D remains unclear. Germline V gene data show CDR1 as SNHLY and CDR2 as FYNNEI. Trimming removed 3 bases from V and 0 bases from J, with 8 bases in between. CDR3 size: 15 residues.

This clonotype was found a few times. Sequence at one end of the junction differs from germline and may be a read error. The genes are TRBV4-2 and TRBJ2-7; D is possibly TRBD1 or TRBD2 (6 bases each). The CDR3 has 15 residues. Germline V lookup: CDR1 LGHNA, CDR2 YNFKEQ. The CDR3 bases are TGTGCCAGCAGTCAAGGGGGGCCCACACGGGACGAGCAGTACTTC. Translated, it gives CASSQGGPTRDEQYF.

This clonotype has ten or more counts. The chain employs TRBV3-1 and TRBJ2-5, with D unclear. The CDR3 consists of 14 residues. Germline lookup yields CDR1 LGHDT and CDR2 YNNKEL (reference sequence). Trimming cost V 8 bases and J 5 bases, with 18 bases left between them. CDR3 DNA: TGTGCCAGCTCACCTCTCCTGGGCAGGGAGACCCAGTACTTC. It codes for CASSPLLGRETQYF.

This clonotype was detected only a few times. The chain recombines TRBV10-3 with TRBJ2-7, with D possibly TRBD1 on 6 matching bases. V was pared by 3 bases and J by 5 bases, with 14 bases between. The CDR3 extends over 14 amino acids. Germline CDR1 ENHRY, CDR2 SYGVKD. CDR3 nucleotides: TGTGCCATCAGTGACCAGGGGTTGATCGACGAGCAGTACTTC. Its translation: CAISDQGLIDEQYF.

This clonotype was counted between two and nine times. The chain is built from TRBV9 and TRBJ2-5, with D perhaps matching TRBD1 (6 bases). Looked up from germline, CDR1 is SGDLS and CDR2 is YYNGEE. Trimming removed 0 bases at V and 3 bases at J, with 9 bases between. The CDR3 has 14 amino acids. The CDR3 region has the DNA TGTGCCAGCAGCGTAGGGGCAGGGGAAGAGACCCAGTACTTC. Its translation: CASSVGAGEETQYF.

Concerning this clonotype itself: This likely stems from a read error, as it lies one base from a far larger clone. The gene calls are TRBV2 and TRBJ2-1, with 7 bases aligning to TRBD2. CDR1 is SNHLY, CDR2 FYNNEI, per germline. J lost 10 bases, V lost 6 bases, and 9 bases had no gene match. CDR3 length: 13 amino acids. CDR3 bases: TGTGCCAGCAGCGCCCACAGCGGGGTCGAGCAGTTCTTC. Amino acids: CASSAHSGVEQFF.

This clonotype was seen a few times. This may be a read error: a much more frequent sequence differs by one nucleotide. The genes are TRBV11-2 and TRBJ2-3, with D unclear. The germline CDR1 and CDR2 sequences are SGHAT and FQNNGV. CDR3 length: 15 amino acids. The CDR3 is CASSPLTGRTDAQYF. The DNA for the CDR3 is TGTGCCAGCAGCCCTCTTACTGGCCGCACAGATGCGCAGTATTTT.

This clonotype has a count of ten or more. This rearrangement joins TRBV5-1 to TRBJ1-2; 9 bases line up with TRBD1. The germline CDR1 and CDR2 sequences are SGHRS and YFSETQ. Trimming at V came to 6 bases and at J to 8 bases, leaving 8 bases not matched to a gene. The length of the CDR3 is 13 residues. The CDR3 bases are TGCGCCAGCACGGGACAGGGTTTCGGAGGCTACACCTTC. This sequence encodes CASTGQGFGGYTF. The full variable domain, completed using reference TRBV5-1 and TRBJ1-2, is KAGVTQTPRYLIKTRGQQVTLSCSPISGHRSVSWYQQTPGQGLQFLFEYFSETQRNKGNFPGRFSGRQFSNSRSEMNVSTLELGDSALYLCASTGQGFGGYTFGSGTRLTVV.

At least ten counts were recorded for this clonotype. This chain joins TRBV12-3 or TRBV12-4 and TRBJ1-1, with TRBD1 identical over 7 bases. V was clipped by 5 bases and J by 5 bases; unmatched bases: 11. This CDR3 contains 15 residues. CDR3 residues: CASSPRQGPGTEAFF. CDR3 coding DNA: TGTGCCAGCAGTCCACGACAGGGCCCTGGAACTGAAGCTTTCTTT.

The chain uses TRBV3-1 and TRBJ2-7, with D maybe TRBD2 (6 bases). Between the trimmed V and J ends, which lost 6 bases and 4 bases, there was a span of 10 bases. The CDR3 length is 12 residues. CDR1 and CDR2 from the germline V gene are LGHDT and YNNKEL (reference sequence). CDR3: CASRGTEYEQYF. The DNA for the CDR3 is TGTGCCAGCAGGGGGACTGAATACGAGCAGTACTTC.

The rearrangement uses TRBV6-2 or TRBV6-3 and TRBJ2-5; D is tentatively TRBD1 or TRBD2 (6 bases each). Germline V lookup: CDR1 MNHEY, CDR2 SVGEGT. The CDR3 length is 17 residues. Deletions cut 5 bases from V and 5 bases from J, with 24 bases between. DNA for the CDR3: TGTGCCAGCAGTGAAAGTAGTTGGCGGAGGGGGATGGAGACCCAGTACTTC. As protein: CASSESSWRRGMETQYF.

The chain employs TRBV30 and TRBJ2-7, with a possible D match to TRBD1 (6 bases). Germline V gene sequence: CDR1 GTSNPN, CDR2 SVGIG (reference sequence). V was trimmed by 2 bases and J by 0 bases, leaving 20 bases between them. The length of the CDR3 is 17 residues. CDR3 residues: CAWSTLTGFSTSYEQYF. The CDR3 nucleotides are TGTGCCTGGAGTACCCTTACAGGGTTTTCGACCTCCTACGAGCAGTACTTC.

In this sample, this clonotype turned up a few times. V is TRBV7-3 and J is TRBJ2-1, with 8 nucleotides matching TRBD2. Trimming removed 1 base from V and 7 bases from J; junction bases left unmatched: 9. The CDR3 is made up of 16 amino acids. The germline gives CDR1 SGHTA, CDR2 FQGTGA. CDR3 in amino acids: CASSLMGSGGHNEQFF. The CDR3 region has the DNA TGTGCCAGCAGCTTAATGGGTTCGGGGGGGCATAATGAGCAGTTCTTC.

The chain employs TRBV7-2 and TRBJ2-5; possible D gene TRBD1, 6 bases. Germline loops: CDR1 SGHTA, CDR2 FQGNSA. CDR3 length equals 15 residues. Trimming shortened V by 5 bases and J by 5 bases, and 18 bases separated the two germline ends. CDR3 DNA: TGTGCCAGCAGCCGTTGGGACACCAAGGGGGAGACCCAGTACTTC. It translates to CASSRWDTKGETQYF.

A few counts support this clonotype. CDR3 amino acids: CSARPPGVNTEAFF. As DNA, the CDR3 is TGCAGTGCTAGACCGCCCGGGGTGAACACTGAAGCTTTCTTT. V and J are TRBV20-1 and TRBJ1-1, with D hard to call. The CDR3 contains 14 residues. With 2 bases removed from V and 0 bases from J, the gap between germline ends came to 10 bases. Germline CDR1 is DFQATT and CDR2 is SNEGSKA (reference sequence).

This clonotype was detected a few times. This chain links TRBV10-3 with TRBJ1-2, with TRBD1 matching 7 bases. The V segment lost 6 bases and the J segment 2 bases; nucleotides outside the gene matches: 9. This CDR3 has 15 amino acids. Germline V lookup: CDR1 ENHRY, CDR2 SYGVKD. The CDR3 nucleotides read TGTGCCATCAGCAAAGCCGGGACAGAGAACTATGGCTACACCTTC. Protein product: CAISKAGTENYGYTF.

This clonotype was counted a few times. The CDR3 region is CASSLGQHSYEQYF. In DNA, the CDR3 is TGTGCCAGCAGCTTGGGACAGCACTCCTACGAGCAGTACTTC. This chain links TRBV5-8 with TRBJ2-7; a weak D match, TRBD1 (5 bases). The V gene lost 0 bases and the J gene lost 0 bases, with 7 bases spanning the gap. This CDR3 comprises 14 residues. In germline, CDR1 is SGHTS, CDR2 YDEGEE.

The rearrangement joins TRBV5-1 to TRBJ2-5; TRBD1 matches at 12 bases. The ends lost 0 bases at V and 5 bases at J; junction bases unmatched: 14. Per the germline V gene, CDR1 is SGHRS and CDR2 is YFSETQ. This CDR3 spans 19 amino acids. CDR3 protein: CASSLAVVPGTGGGETQYF. For the CDR3, the DNA is TGCGCCAGCAGCTTGGCCGTCGTCCCCGGGACAGGGGGCGGGGAGACCCAGTACTTC.

This clonotype came up once. Since a much larger clone is just one base distant, this may be a read error. This rearrangement joins TRBV7-9 to TRBJ2-7, with D unclear. The CDR3 is 15 amino acids. CDR1 is SEHNR, CDR2 FQNEAQ, per germline (reference sequence). This chain's CDR3 is CANSLGQAFSYEQYF. CDR3 bases: TGTGCCAACAGCTTAGGCCAGGCCTTCTCCTACGAGCAGTACTTC.

This clonotype was seen many times. This CDR3 reads CASSNRGNEQFF. The DNA for the CDR3 is TGTGCCAGCAGCAACAGGGGCAATGAGCAGTTCTTC. The rearrangement links TRBV7-3 to TRBJ2-1; 7 bases agree with TRBD1. The trim removed 5 bases at V and 6 bases at J, leaving 1 base unmatched. This CDR3 comprises 12 residues. Germline V gene sequence: CDR1 SGHTA, CDR2 FQGTGA.

In this sample, this clonotype turned up once. A junction end diverges from the germline sequence, so it may reflect a read error. The chain has TRBV2 and TRBJ1-4, with D perhaps matching TRBD1 (5 bases). The CDR3 covers 15 residues. Germline loops: CDR1 SNHLY, CDR2 FYNNEI. Here the CDR3 reads CASCRQISTNEKLLF. DNA for the CDR3: TGTGCCAGCTGCCGACAGATTTCTACTAATGAAAAACTGTTATTT. The variable domain in full, completed from reference TRBV2 and TRBJ1-4, reads EPEVTQTPSHQVTQMGQEVILRCVPISNHLYFYWYRQILGQKVEFLVSFYNNEISEKSEIFDDQFSVERPDGSNFTLKIRSTKLEDSAMYFCASCRQISTNEKLLFGSGTQLSVL.

This clonotype has a count of ten or more. This chain uses TRBV6-5 with TRBJ2-7, with TRBD1 matching over 12 bases. The CDR3 covers 15 residues. The ends lost 2 bases at V and 2 bases at J; junction bases unmatched: 1. The germline V gene encodes CDR1 MNHEY and CDR2 SVGAGI. The CDR3 DNA follows: TGTGCCAGCAGTTACGGGACAGGGGGCGCCTACGAGCAGTACTTC. Translated, it gives CASSYGTGGAYEQYF.

This clonotype was observed many times. The genes are TRBV2 and TRBJ2-7; no clear D gene. Trimming shortened V by 7 bases and J by 1 base, and 11 bases separated the two germline ends. The CDR3 covers 13 residues. The germline CDR1 and CDR2 sequences are SNHLY and FYNNEI. This CDR3 reads CASMSTGSYEQYF. The DNA of the CDR3 is TGTGCCAGCATGAGTACGGGTTCCTACGAGCAGTACTTC.

The table lists this clonotype with a few counts. The chain couples TRBV27 to TRBJ1-6, with D possibly being TRBD1 (6 bases). The CDR3 length is 13 residues. V lost 7 bases, J lost 10 bases, and 14 bases lay in between. Per the germline V gene, CDR1 is MNHEY and CDR2 is SMNVEV (reference sequence). As DNA, the CDR3 is TGTGCCAGCACCCGGGGGCAGGGGTCACCCCTCCACTTT. This encodes CASTRGQGSPLHF.

This clonotype has just a few counts. The rearrangement links TRBV10-3 to TRBJ2-1; D may be TRBD1 (5 bases). Germline values: CDR1 ENHRY, CDR2 SYGVKD. This CDR3 comprises 15 residues. V was pared by 1 base and J by 5 bases, with 12 bases between. The CDR3 sequence: CAISELYGANNEQFF. Here the CDR3 DNA reads TGTGCCATCAGTGAGTTATATGGGGCCAACAATGAGCAGTTCTTC.

This clonotype occurred a few times. The chain couples TRBV5-1 to TRBJ2-7; TRBD2 is a possible D gene (5 bases). Trimming stripped 0 bases from V and 2 bases from J, with 12 bases between. CDR1 and CDR2 (germline): SGHRS, YFSETQ. The CDR3 has 15 residues. In DNA form, the CDR3 reads TGCGCCAGCAGCTTGGGAGGCGAGCGGACCTACGAGCAGTACTTC. Amino acid sequence: CASSLGGERTYEQYF.

The chain recombines TRBV6-1 with TRBJ2-1; 9 bases agree with TRBD2. This CDR3 has 17 residues. With 6 bases clipped from V and 2 bases from J, the junction kept 11 bases outside the gene matches. Germline lookup yields CDR1 MNHNS and CDR2 SASEGT. The CDR3 here is CASRGAGGGGAYNEQFF. CDR3 DNA sequence: TGTGCCAGCAGGGGGGCTGGGGGCGGGGGGGCCTACAATGAGCAGTTCTTC.

Turning to this clonotype: A single base separates this from a much larger clone, so it may be a read error. The rearrangement joins TRBV12-3 or TRBV12-4 to TRBJ1-1; D not certain. This CDR3 is built from 14 residues. The V end lost 3 bases, the J end lost 4 bases, and 12 bases lay between the germline ends. The CDR3 sequence is CASSLDGASTEAFF. CDR3 DNA sequence: TGTGCCAGCAGTTTGGATGGAGCCAGCACTGAAGCTTTCTTT.